The 32 T cell receptor beta chains below were found in one sample sequenced in a study of OX40 agonist ivuxolimab in advanced cancers. Libraries were built with the immunoSEQ multiplex PCR assay. TCRdb mirrors the immuneACCESS table, restricted to in-frame sequences. Some clones are absent from its copies; in checked studies, under half trace to an unresolved V gene, and the reason for the others is unknown. This sample lists about 46,000 clones; over 75% were detected once. The ten biggest clones cover 55% to 60% of the sample. The source material was CD4+ or CD8+ T cells sorted from blood, sampled in a trial of the OX40 agonist ivuxolimab. Receptor source: an adult with an advanced solid tumor such as melanoma, head and neck, liver or kidney cancer.

The rearrangement uses TRBV7-6 and TRBJ2-3, with 11 positions matching TRBD2. The CDR3 has 16 amino acids. V was pared by 5 bases and J by 5 bases, with 9 bases of the junction left unmatched. Germline V lookup: CDR1 SGHVS, CDR2 FNYEAQ. The CDR3 here is CASSPGTSGRGDTQYF. The CDR3 DNA follows: TGTGCCAGCAGCCCCGGGACTAGCGGCCGGGGAGATACGCAGTATTTT.

J is TRBJ1-1 and V is TRBV7-6; 12 bases are a match to TRBD1. The CDR3 is 16 amino acids. The junction had 7 bases not matched to a gene; V was cut back by 4 bases and J by 4 bases. Germline CDR1 is SGHVS and CDR2 is FNYEAQ. The chain's CDR3 is CASSSAWGQGATEAFF. CDR3 sequence (DNA): TGTGCCAGCAGCTCGGCATGGGGACAGGGGGCCACTGAAGCTTTCTTT.

V usage is TRBV28 and J usage is TRBJ1-4, with a weak D call TRBD1 (6 bases). V gave up 2 bases and J gave up 8 bases, with 9 bases separating them. Germline CDR1 and CDR2: MDHEN and SYDVKM. The CDR3 contains 13 residues. The CDR3 DNA follows: TGTGCCAGCAGTTTAGAAGGGGGGGAAAAACTGTTTTTT. Translating it yields CASSLEGGEKLFF.

The chain is built from TRBV2 and TRBJ2-7; TRBD1 is a possible D gene (5 bases). CDR1 is SNHLY and CDR2 is FYNNEI in the germline V gene. Trimming pared 9 bases from V and 3 bases from J, leaving 12 bases between. This CDR3 region has 12 residues. CDR3 protein: CASSSQGYEQYF. The CDR3 DNA is TGTGCCAGTTCCTCTCAGGGCTACGAGCAGTACTTC.

This chain links TRBV7-2 with TRBJ1-2, with TRBD1 matching over 9 bases. Germline CDR1 reads SGHTA; CDR2 reads FQGNSA. The V segment lost 5 bases and the J segment 4 bases; nucleotides outside the gene matches: 11. The CDR3 has 16 amino acids. The DNA for the CDR3 is TGTGCCAGCAGCCCATTCACAGGGGGCTCTTTCTATGGCTACACCTTC. This codes for CASSPFTGGSFYGYTF.

The chain recombines TRBV6-5 with TRBJ1-3; D is perhaps TRBD1 (5 bases). V was shortened by 0 bases and J by 3 bases, with 9 bases between the two germline ends. There are 15 residues in the CDR3. CDR1 MNHEY and CDR2 SVGAGI come from the germline V gene. CDR3 in DNA: TGTGCCAGCAGTTACTCGAAGGGACTTGGAAACACCATATATTTT. Residues: CASSYSKGLGNTIYF.

The chain carries TRBV6-6 and TRBJ1-6, with 8 bases matching TRBD1. The CDR3 extends over 14 amino acids. Trimming cost V 6 bases and J 6 bases; bases outside gene matches: 4. CDR1 and CDR2 from the germline V gene are MNHNY and SVGAGI (reference sequence). CDR3 residues: CASRTGQGNSPLHF. In DNA form, the CDR3 reads TGTGCCAGCAGGACCGGACAGGGTAATTCACCCCTCCACTTT.

This chain joins TRBV6-4 and TRBJ2-1; D gene unclear. Germline V gene lookup returns CDR1 MRHNA and CDR2 SNTAGT. Trimming took 0 bases from V and 4 from J, leaving 7 bases between them. The CDR3 is 14 amino acids. CDR3 amino acids: CASSDSIGYNEQFF. Here the CDR3 DNA reads TGTGCCAGCAGTGACTCGATCGGATACAATGAGCAGTTCTTC.

The rearrangement uses TRBV29-1 and TRBJ2-7; D is perhaps TRBD1 or TRBD2 (5 bases each). V was clipped by 7 bases and J by 6 bases, with 16 bases between them. CDR1 is SQVTM and CDR2 is ANQGSEA in the germline V gene. The CDR3 contains 12 residues. The DNA of the CDR3 is TGCAGCGGAACGGGACCAAAGGGCGAGCAGTACTTC. It encodes CSGTGPKGEQYF.

The chain recombines TRBV6-5 with TRBJ1-2; D remains unclear. Deletions cut 0 bases from V and 11 bases from J, with 13 bases between. This CDR3 is 13 amino acids long. Germline V gene sequence: CDR1 MNHEY, CDR2 SVGAGI. The DNA of the CDR3 is TGTGCCAGCAGTTACTCGGACCCCCGTAGATACACCTTC. Amino acid sequence: CASSYSDPRRYTF.

The J gene is TRBJ2-1, the V gene TRBV9; 7 bases line up with TRBD1. J was trimmed by 0 bases and V by 0 bases; bases with no gene match: 6. Germline values: CDR1 SGDLS, CDR2 YYNGEE. CDR3 size: 17 residues. The CDR3 nucleotides read TGTGCCAGCAGCGTAGCCCGACAGGGAGACTCCTACAATGAGCAGTTCTTC. Its translation is CASSVARQGDSYNEQFF.

V usage is TRBV19 and J usage is TRBJ2-5, with D maybe TRBD2 (6 bases). CDR1 and CDR2 from the germline V gene are LNHDA and SQIVND (reference sequence). V lost 3 bases and J 5 bases, leaving 10 bases between the germline ends. The CDR3 runs to 13 residues. This CDR3 is CASSMHRGETQYF. The CDR3 bases are TGTGCCAGTAGTATGCACCGGGGGGAGACCCAGTACTTC.

The chain carries TRBV29-1 and TRBJ1-5; no clear D. The ends were cut back, 7 bases at V and 6 bases at J, with 10 bases in the middle. CDR3 size: 11 residues. CDR1 and CDR2 (germline): SQVTM, ANQGSEA. CDR3 coding DNA: TGCAGCGGCACCGGGAGTCAGCCCCAGCATTTT. Translated, it gives CSGTGSQPQHF.

This clone was observed a single time. The chain links TRBV7-8 to TRBJ2-5, with D possibly matching TRBD2 (7 bases). V was trimmed by 3 bases and J by 4 bases, leaving 18 bases between them. This CDR3 region has 16 residues. CDR1 is SGHVS, CDR2 FQNEAQ, per germline. Here the CDR3 DNA reads TGTGCCAGCAGCTTCCTAGGGGGGGGCCTGGGAGAGACCCAGTACTTC. The encoded protein is CASSFLGGGLGETQYF. The whole variable domain, remainder taken from reference TRBV7-8 and TRBJ2-5, is GAGVSQSPRYKVAKRGQDVALRCDPISGHVSLFWYQQALGQGPEFLTYFQNEAQLDKSGLPSDRFFAERPEGSVSTLKIQRTQQEDSAVYLCASSFLGGGLGETQYFGPGTRLLVL.

The V and J genes are TRBV7-2 and TRBJ2-5; TRBD1 aligns across 8 bases. This CDR3 spans 16 amino acids. V was clipped by 1 base and J by 1 base; unmatched bases: 5. Germline assignment: CDR1 SGHTA and CDR2 FQGNSA. The CDR3 DNA reads TGTGCCAGCAGCTTAGGCCTTGGACAGGGCCAAGAGACCCAGTACTTC. This sequence encodes CASSLGLGQGQETQYF.

This clone was observed a single time. V gene TRBV9 combines with J gene TRBJ2-2, with 9 bases aligning to TRBD2. J gave up 4 bases and V 3 bases, and 4 bases lay outside the gene matches. Germline V gene lookup returns CDR1 SGDLS and CDR2 YYNGEE. The CDR3 sequence is 15 residues long. The CDR3 protein is CASSGLAGPTGELFF. CDR3 in DNA: TGTGCCAGCAGCGGCCTAGCGGGGCCCACCGGGGAGCTGTTTTTT.

The chain combines TRBV7-8 with TRBJ2-3; TRBD2 agrees at 7 bases. This CDR3 spans 15 amino acids. The V gene's germline CDR1 is SGHVS and CDR2 FQNEAQ. J was trimmed by 4 bases and V by 1 base; bases with no gene match: 5. The CDR3 is CASSLGGGAADTQYF. CDR3 sequence (DNA): TGTGCCAGCAGCTTAGGCGGGGGTGCCGCAGATACGCAGTATTTT.

This chain joins TRBV5-1 and TRBJ2-5; 8 nucleotides align to TRBD1. The J segment lost 5 bases and the V segment lost 4 bases, leaving 10 bases of the junction unmatched. The CDR3 extends over 15 amino acids. In germline, CDR1 is SGHRS, CDR2 YFSETQ. CDR3 in amino acids: CASSPPGQGAETQYF. The CDR3, as DNA: TGCGCCAGCAGCCCCCCGGGGCAGGGGGCTGAGACCCAGTACTTC. The full variable domain, its missing parts supplied by reference TRBV5-1 and TRBJ2-5, is KAGVTQTPRYLIKTRGQQVTLSCSPISGHRSVSWYQQTPGQGLQFLFEYFSETQRNKGNFPGRFSGRQFSNSRSEMNVSTLELGDSALYLCASSPPGQGAETQYFGPGTRLLVL.

The chain uses TRBV10-1 and TRBJ2-1; 13 bases are a match to TRBD2. Trimming took 5 bases from V and 6 from J; bases not matched to a gene: 4. This CDR3 contains 15 residues. CDR1 is WNHNN and CDR2 is SYGVQD in the germline V gene (reference sequence). The CDR3 nucleotides are TGCGCCAGCAGTAAGGGACTAGCGGGATTCAATGAGCAGTTCTTC. Translated: CASSKGLAGFNEQFF.

The chain links TRBV4-3 to TRBJ2-5; 7 nucleotides line up with TRBD2. Germline CDR1 reads LGHNA; CDR2 reads YSLEER. The length of the CDR3 is 14 residues. Trimming removed 0 bases from V and 11 bases from J; junction bases left unmatched: 9. CDR3 protein: CASSQDIASGEQYF. CDR3 in DNA: TGCGCCAGCAGCCAAGATATAGCTAGCGGAGAGCAGTACTTC.

The chain couples TRBV4-3 to TRBJ2-1; 10 positions match TRBD2. CDR3 size: 16 residues. Looked up from germline, CDR1 is LGHNA and CDR2 is YSLEER. Losses at the gene ends were 0 bases for V and 4 bases for J; bases not matched to a gene: 3. The CDR3 region has the DNA TGCGCCAGCAGCCAAGATTCTAGCGGGGGTTACAATGAGCAGTTCTTC. Translating it yields CASSQDSSGGYNEQFF.

The V and J genes are TRBV19 and TRBJ1-2, with D unresolved. The CDR3 is 14 residues long. The germline V gene encodes CDR1 LNHDA and CDR2 SQIVND (reference sequence). The V end lost 5 bases, the J end lost 4 bases, and 14 bases lay between the germline ends. CDR3 protein: CASSRTSTAYGYTF. The CDR3 nucleotides read TGTGCCAGTAGTCGCACCAGCACAGCCTATGGCTACACCTTC.

This clone came up once. The rearrangement uses TRBV2 and TRBJ2-1; possibly TRBD1 or TRBD2 for D (5 bases each). This CDR3 is 13 amino acids long. The germline gives CDR1 SNHLY, CDR2 FYNNEI. The DNA of the CDR3 is TGTGCAAGCCGGGACCCCAGTTACAATGAGCAGTTCTTC. This translates into CASRDPSYNEQFF.

The chain carries TRBV7-3 and TRBJ2-5; 9 nucleotides match TRBD1. Germline V lookup: CDR1 SGHTA, CDR2 FQGTGA. The CDR3 has 15 residues. The ends lost 4 bases at V and 4 bases at J; junction bases unmatched: 7. The CDR3 spells CASSWRTGDGETQYF. For the CDR3, the DNA is TGTGCCAGCAGCTGGAGGACAGGGGACGGAGAGACCCAGTACTTC.

A single count supports this clone. The V and J genes are TRBV7-9 and TRBJ1-2; TRBD1 matches at 10 bases. V lost 6 bases, J lost 4 bases, and 14 bases stayed unmatched. Germline CDR1 reads SEHNR; CDR2 reads FQNEAQ (reference sequence). This CDR3 has 17 amino acids. The CDR3 protein is CASSPGTGEGFSYGYTF. The CDR3 coding sequence is TGTGCCAGCAGTCCCGGGACAGGGGAGGGATTTTCCTATGGCTACACCTTC.

This chain uses TRBV5-6 with TRBJ2-2, with a weak D call TRBD2 (5 bases). Germline loops: CDR1 SGHDT, CDR2 YYEEEE. Trimming stripped 0 bases from V and 6 bases from J, with 6 bases between. The length of the CDR3 is 13 residues. The CDR3: CASSLELAGELFF. The CDR3 DNA sequence: TGTGCCAGCAGCTTGGAACTAGCCGGGGAGCTGTTTTTT.

V is TRBV5-4 and J is TRBJ1-4; D unclear. Trimming cost V 0 bases and J 8 bases, with 14 bases left between them. Per germline, CDR1 SGHNT and CDR2 YYREEE (reference sequence). This CDR3 is 15 amino acids long. DNA for the CDR3: TGTGCCAGCAGCTTGGATGGAGGGATGGCGGAAAAACTGTTTTTT. The encoded protein is CASSLDGGMAEKLFF.

This chain joins TRBV29-1 and TRBJ2-7; D not certain. V was pared by 4 bases and J by 2 bases, with 3 bases between. CDR3 length: 10 amino acids. Germline values: CDR1 SQVTM, CDR2 ANQGSEA. The CDR3, as DNA: TGCAGCGTTGGCACCTACGAGCAGTACTTC. This codes for CSVGTYEQYF.

This chain joins TRBV6-6 and TRBJ2-5, with 10 bases lining up with TRBD2. There are 16 residues in the CDR3. Trimming removed 0 bases from V and 5 bases from J; junction bases left unmatched: 6. Germline loops: CDR1 MNHNY, CDR2 SVGAGI (reference sequence). The CDR3 spells CASSYSGSGGDETQYF. The CDR3 DNA sequence: TGTGCCAGCAGTTACTCGGGAAGCGGGGGGGATGAGACCCAGTACTTC.

The chain has TRBV7-9 and TRBJ2-1, with a tentative D call TRBD2 (5 bases). The germline CDR1 and CDR2 sequences are SEHNR and FQNEAQ (reference sequence). V dropped 1 base and J dropped 15 bases, with 13 bases sitting between them. The CDR3 contains 12 residues. The CDR3 DNA is TGTGCCAGCAGCTTAGGGCTAGCAAACCGGTTCTTC. It codes for CASSLGLANRFF.

This clone showed up just once. The J gene is TRBJ2-7, the V gene TRBV5-1, with D perhaps matching TRBD1 (6 bases). The CDR3 length is 13 residues. Germline CDR1 is SGHRS and CDR2 is YFSETQ. The V end was cut by 2 bases, the J end by 7 bases, with 13 bases between. Here the CDR3 reads CASSLPGADEQYF. The DNA of the CDR3 is TGCGCCAGCAGCTTACCAGGGGCTGATGAGCAGTACTTC.

This clone occurred once. The chain carries TRBV18 and TRBJ1-5; a possible D gene is TRBD1 (5 bases). Deletions cut 6 bases from V and 0 bases from J, with 12 bases between. Germline V gene sequence: CDR1 KGHSH, CDR2 LQKENI. CDR3 size: 15 residues. The CDR3 is CASSRQQHSNQPQHF. CDR3 in DNA: TGTGCCAGCTCTCGACAGCAACATAGCAATCAGCCCCAGCATTTT. Variable domain in full (rest from reference TRBV18 and TRBJ1-5): NAGVMQNPRHLVRRRGQEARLRCSPMKGHSHVYWYRQLPEEGLKFMVYLQKENIIDESGMPKERFSAEFPKEGPSILRIQQVVRGDSAAYFCASSRQQHSNQPQHFGDGTRLSIL.